The 10 T cell receptor beta chains below were found in one sample sequenced in a study of human T cells and chemical hapten exposure. Time point given: patch test 1, 2 weeks after DPC sensitization. Treatment denoted: therapeutic diphenylcyclopropenone sensitization with weekly scalp DPC. One entry per CDR3 protein, called by TCRdb with MiXCR from the RACE reads. The data show fewer than 500,000 distinct CDR3 sequences, around 5% seen once. The sample consisted of whole blood, taken in connection with sensitization to the hapten diphenylcyclopropenone (DPC). The source of these receptors is a woman aged 50 to 65 with alopecia areata. Some clones in this sample may be carry-over from other donors' samples.

This clonotype occurred many times. V is TRBV12-3 or TRBV12-4 and J is TRBJ2-7; D is tentatively TRBD1 or TRBD2 (5 bases each). The V end lost 3 bases, the J end lost 5 bases, and 14 bases lay between the germline ends. CDR3 length equals 14 residues. The CDR3 here is CASSFGQGRNEQYF. The CDR3 bases are TGTGCCAGCAGTTTCGGGCAGGGACGCAACGAGCAGTACTTC.

This clonotype was seen repeatedly, ten times or more. The chain employs TRBV5-1 and TRBJ2-2, with no clear D. The CDR3 covers 14 residues. The germline V gene encodes CDR1 SGHRS and CDR2 YFSETQ. Trimming pared 0 bases from V and 6 bases from J, leaving 9 bases between. The CDR3 DNA sequence: TGCGCCAGCAGCTTGGGGCTTTCGGCCGGGGAGCTGTTTTTT. Translation: CASSLGLSAGELFF.

The gene calls are TRBV29-1 and TRBJ2-5; tentative D call: TRBD1 (5 bases). V was cut by 4 bases and J by 1 base, with 7 bases left in between. Germline V gives CDR1 SQVTM, CDR2 ANQGSEA. The length of the CDR3 is 12 residues. CDR3 bases: TGCAGCGTTGGGACATCCCAAGAGACCCAGTACTTC. The encoded protein is CSVGTSQETQYF.

In this sample, this clonotype turned up a few times. The chain has TRBV11-2 and TRBJ2-1; D is unresolved. The CDR3 runs 12 residues. Germline-derived CDR1 and CDR2 are SGHAT and FQNNGV. V shed 5 bases and J shed 7 bases, with 9 bases lying between them. The chain's CDR3 is CASSPSMNEQFF. CDR3 nucleotide sequence: TGTGCCAGCAGCCCAAGTATGAATGAGCAGTTCTTC.

The chain is built from TRBV20-1 and TRBJ2-6, with unresolved D. The CDR3 consists of 15 residues. Trimming pared 3 bases from V and 4 bases from J, leaving 13 bases between. Germline lookup yields CDR1 DFQATT and CDR2 SNEGSKA (reference sequence). The CDR3 bases are TGCAGTGCTAGCGGTGCCTTTCTCGGGGCCAACGTCCTGACTTTC. The encoded protein is CSASGAFLGANVLTF.

This clonotype was observed a handful of times. J is TRBJ2-1 and V is TRBV27; D is ambiguous. Germline CDR1 MNHEY, CDR2 SMNVEV (reference sequence). This CDR3 is built from 11 residues. V was pared by 5 bases and J by 7 bases, with 6 bases between. The DNA for the CDR3 is TGTGCCAGCAGTACAAGGAATGAGCAGTTCTTC. It yields the protein CASSTRNEQFF.

The table lists this clonotype with many counts. The chain is built from TRBV2 and TRBJ2-4, with D unresolved. V was trimmed by 5 bases and J by 2 bases, leaving 13 bases between them. The CDR3 covers 15 residues. Germline V gives CDR1 SNHLY, CDR2 FYNNEI. CDR3 amino acids: CASSQPTGSKNIQYF. As DNA, the CDR3 is TGTGCCAGCAGTCAACCTACTGGGTCCAAAAACATTCAGTACTTC.

As concerns this clonotype: Relative to the germline gene, one junction end is altered; a read error may explain this. The chain has TRBV2 and TRBJ1-1, with 7 bases fitting TRBD1. The V gene's germline CDR1 is SNHLY and CDR2 FYNNEI. CDR3 length: 12 amino acids. CDR3 region: CPSRQGTVKAFF. The CDR3 DNA sequence: TGTCCCAGCAGACAGGGCACCGTTAAAGCTTTCTTT.

There are a few counts of this clonotype. The chain has TRBV23-1 and TRBJ2-3, with a tentative D call TRBD1 (6 bases). TRBV23-1 is assigned to the ORF class and has an uncertain function. The CDR3 spans 12 residues. V was shortened by 6 bases and J by 8 bases, with 12 bases between the two germline ends. For the CDR3, the DNA is TGCGCCAGCAGAGAGATAGGGGGTACGCAGTATTTT. This translates into CASREIGGTQYF.

This clonotype was recorded many times. V is TRBV6-5 and J is TRBJ1-2, with D maybe TRBD1 (5 bases). Trimming pared 8 bases from V and 8 bases from J, leaving 21 bases between. CDR1 and CDR2 from the germline V gene are MNHEY and SVGAGI. This CDR3 is built from 14 residues. The CDR3 coding sequence is TGTGCCAGCCTCCCCCAGGCCAGGGATGTGGGCTACACCTTC. Translating it yields CASLPQARDVGYTF.